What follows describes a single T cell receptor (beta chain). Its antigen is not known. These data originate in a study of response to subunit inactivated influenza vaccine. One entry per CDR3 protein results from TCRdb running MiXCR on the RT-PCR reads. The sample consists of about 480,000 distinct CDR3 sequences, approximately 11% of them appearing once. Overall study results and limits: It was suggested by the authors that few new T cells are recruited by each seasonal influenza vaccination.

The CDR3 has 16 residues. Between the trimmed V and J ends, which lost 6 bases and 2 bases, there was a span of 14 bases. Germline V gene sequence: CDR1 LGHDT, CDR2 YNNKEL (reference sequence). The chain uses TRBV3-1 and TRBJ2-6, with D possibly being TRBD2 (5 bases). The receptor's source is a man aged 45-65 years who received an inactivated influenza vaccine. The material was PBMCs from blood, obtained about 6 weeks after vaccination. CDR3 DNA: TGTGCCAGCAGTTCCGGGATTACCGCTGGGGCCAACGTCCTGACTTTC. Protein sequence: CASSSGITAGANVLTF. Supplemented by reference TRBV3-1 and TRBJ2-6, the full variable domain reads DTAVSQTPKYLVTQMGNDKSIKCEQNLGHDTMYWYKQDSKKFLKIMFSYNNKELIINETVPNRFSPKSPDKAHLNLHINSLELGDSAVYFCASSSGITAGANVLTFGAGSRLTVL.